Listed below are T cell receptor beta chains from one sample, sequenced in a study of cytotoxic CD8 clonotypes in ibrutinib-treated CLL. TCRdb's table, derived via immunoSEQ multiplex PCR, lists solely in-frame clones and lacks some. The sample carries 28,000 or so clones, roughly 60% recorded once. The input for sequencing was PBMCs, taken before ibrutinib treatment. The receptors were gathered from a human donor with chronic lymphocytic leukemia. Each CDR3 is given with its conserved first and last residue. Fields, in order: V gene, D gene, CDR3 protein. D genes are given only for firm matches.

TRBV5-1 | . | CASSLDSTAGNTIYF
TRBV7-8 | TRBD2 | CASSSSGGVADTQYF
TRBV5-1 | TRBD1 | CASSRRQGDEQYF
TRBV28 | . | CASSYPLSIPGSSYEQYF
TRBV10-1 | . | CASSDGNTGELFF
TRBV19 | TRBD2 | CASKRTSGFTGELFF
TRBV18 | . | CASSPGGEPYEQYF
TRBV5-1 | . | CASSFLGLDTEAFF
TRBV10-1 | . | CASSALGGNLYEQYF
TRBV5-4 | TRBD1 | CASSLQGAEETQYF
TRBV11-2 | TRBD1 | CASSTRDRSDTQYF
TRBV5-1 | . | CASSLTQGSYEQYF
TRBV27 | . | CASSLQPNTEAFF
TRBV6-5 | TRBD2 | CASGTRLAGELFF
TRBV10-1 | TRBD2 | CASSENGLAGATGELFF
TRBV5-5 | . | CASSLIGSTEAFF
TRBV15 | TRBD1 | CATSSLSTGQDQPQHF
TRBV6-5 | TRBD1 | CASSRDRWSEQYF
TRBV30 | TRBD2 | CASGGAVTGELFF
TRBV11-2 | TRBD2 | CASSTAGGYKTQYF
TRBV5-1 | . | CASSSALAPYGYTF
TRBV5-4 | . | CASSLGRDPLYEQYF
TRBV2 | . | CASSEWFGSTDTQYF
TRBV6-5 | TRBD1 | CASSRDRGGETQYF
TRBV5-1 | . | CASSLKEAGPVQETQYF
TRBV2 | . | CASSEAQFGYTF
TRBV6-1 | . | CASSRVHFGELFF